A single sample is the source of the 32 T cell receptor beta chains below, sequenced in a study of blood T cell repertoires in COVID-19 (dated by TCRdb to about 2020). The library was prepared using the immunoSEQ multiplex PCR assay. As stored in TCRdb, this immuneACCESS dataset retains in-frame rearrangements with V and J assigned. A fraction of the clones does not appear; measured against another copy, unresolved V genes explain less than half of the discrepancy, and the remainder lacks a known reason. The sample table records 50,000 to 65,000 clones; 85% to 95% of these occur just once. Of the sample, under 5.5% falls within the top ten clones. The sequenced sample consisted of peripheral blood. These TCRs come from a man aged 50 to 60 with active COVID-19.

The CDR3 here is CASLPSRVSNYGYTF. As DNA, the CDR3 is TGTGCCAGCCTCCCATCCAGGGTATCTAACTATGGCTACACCTTC. J is TRBJ1-2 and V is TRBV27; D is possibly TRBD1 (5 bases). The CDR3 is made up of 15 amino acids. Germline values: CDR1 MNHEY, CDR2 SMNVEV (reference sequence). The V gene lost 8 bases and the J gene lost 0 bases, with 16 bases spanning the gap.

The chain carries TRBV5-1 and TRBJ1-2, with unresolved D. The CDR3 length is 16 residues. V lost 0 bases, J lost 7 bases, and 19 bases lay in between. Germline CDR1 reads SGHRS; CDR2 reads YFSETQ. CDR3 amino acids: CASSLGGFSSPGGYTF. The CDR3 DNA reads TGCGCCAGCAGCTTGGGAGGTTTCTCGAGCCCGGGTGGCTACACCTTC. Complete variable domain (other parts from reference TRBV5-1 and TRBJ1-2): KAGVTQTPRYLIKTRGQQVTLSCSPISGHRSVSWYQQTPGQGLQFLFEYFSETQRNKGNFPGRFSGRQFSNSRSEMNVSTLELGDSALYLCASSLGGFSSPGGYTFGSGTRLTVV.

This rearrangement joins TRBV7-2 to TRBJ2-5; TRBD2 matches at 7 bases. Losses at the gene ends were 2 bases for V and 4 bases for J; bases not matched to a gene: 7. Germline lookup yields CDR1 SGHTA and CDR2 FQGNSA. This CDR3 contains 15 residues. CDR3 nucleotides: TGTGCCAGCAGCTTAACGGGGGGTGGTCGAGAGACCCAGTACTTC. Protein: CASSLTGGGRETQYF.

This clone was counted once. V and J are TRBV18 and TRBJ1-4; weak D call: TRBD1 (5 bases). Germline-derived CDR1 and CDR2 are KGHSH and LQKENI. The CDR3 consists of 14 residues. Trimming stripped 3 bases from V and 8 bases from J, with 13 bases between. This CDR3 reads CASSPGTQEEKLFF. The CDR3 nucleotides read TGTGCCAGCTCACCCGGGACTCAGGAGGAAAAACTGTTTTTT.

The chain recombines TRBV7-9 with TRBJ1-3; no reliable D call. Germline V CDR1 and CDR2: SEHNR, FQNEAQ (reference sequence). The CDR3 length is 15 residues. V gave up 1 base and J gave up 2 bases, with 9 bases separating them. The CDR3 DNA sequence: TGTGCCAGCAGCTTAGTCGAGGGTCCTGGAAACACCATATATTTT. It yields the protein CASSLVEGPGNTIYF.

The chain couples TRBV4-1 to TRBJ2-3, with 8 bases aligning to TRBD2. Germline V gene sequence: CDR1 MGHRA, CDR2 YSYEKL. Trimming took 0 bases from V and 1 from J; bases not matched to a gene: 3. CDR3 length: 16 residues. CDR3: CASSQESGGGTDTQYF. In DNA form, the CDR3 reads TGCGCCAGCAGCCAAGAGAGCGGGGGAGGCACAGATACGCAGTATTTT.

The chain is built from TRBV10-1 and TRBJ2-7, with TRBD2 identical over 8 bases. V lost 4 bases to trimming and J lost 4 bases; unmatched junction nucleotides: 6. The CDR3 is 14 amino acids. Germline V gene lookup returns CDR1 WNHNN and CDR2 SYGVQD (reference sequence). For the CDR3, the DNA is TGCGCCAGCAGTGGTTCGGCTAGCGGGTACGAGCAGTACTTC. It yields the protein CASSGSASGYEQYF.

The rearrangement joins TRBV18 to TRBJ1-1, with TRBD1 identical over 7 bases. Germline V gene data show CDR1 as KGHSH and CDR2 as LQKENI. Unmatched junction bases numbered 5, after V lost 3 bases and J lost 1 base. There are 15 residues in the CDR3. CDR3 sequence (DNA): TGTGCCAGCTCACCGACACAGGGGAGGAACACTGAAGCTTTCTTT. Protein: CASSPTQGRNTEAFF.

The CDR3 sequence: CASSAPSGGTETQYF. The CDR3 DNA is TGTGCCAGCAGCGCCCCCAGCGGGGGGACGGAGACCCAGTACTTC. The rearrangement uses TRBV6-5 and TRBJ2-5, with 9 bases identical to TRBD2. With 6 bases clipped from V and 5 bases from J, the junction kept 10 bases outside the gene matches. This CDR3 is 15 amino acids long. The germline V gene encodes CDR1 MNHEY and CDR2 SVGAGI.

This rearrangement joins TRBV28 to TRBJ2-7; 8 nucleotides agree with TRBD1. Germline lookup yields CDR1 MDHEN and CDR2 SYDVKM. This CDR3 region has 13 residues. The junction had 7 bases not matched to a gene; V was cut back by 6 bases and J by 6 bases. CDR3 loop: CASSPRGLGEQYF. The CDR3, as DNA: TGTGCCAGCAGCCCCAGGGGGCTTGGCGAGCAGTACTTC.

The rearrangement joins TRBV3-1 (or the pseudogene TRBV3-2) to TRBJ2-3; D is unclear. The CDR3 consists of 13 residues. Per germline, CDR1 LGHDT and CDR2 YNNKEL (reference sequence). V gave up 4 bases and J gave up 8 bases, with 13 bases separating them. The CDR3 is CASSPRPSGTQYF. CDR3 in DNA: TGTGCCAGCAGCCCTCGGCCTTCGGGTACGCAGTATTTT.

The J gene is TRBJ2-7, the V gene TRBV10-2, with 10 bases aligning to TRBD2. Germline loops: CDR1 WSHSY, CDR2 SAAADI. The CDR3 extends over 15 amino acids. V lost 3 bases and J lost 3; bases outside the gene matches: 5. The CDR3 protein is CASSDLASGSYEQYF. Written as DNA, the CDR3 is TGCGCCAGCAGTGATTTGGCTAGCGGGAGCTACGAGCAGTACTTC.

J is TRBJ2-3 and V is TRBV15; 7 bases line up with TRBD2. J gave up 3 bases and V 10 bases, and 4 bases lay outside the gene matches. The germline V gene encodes CDR1 LNHNV and CDR2 YYDKDF (reference sequence). The CDR3 runs 12 residues. CDR3 DNA sequence: TGTGCCAGTGCGGGGGTAACAGATACGCAGTATTTT. This codes for CASAGVTDTQYF.

V and J are TRBV25-1 and TRBJ1-5; 8 nucleotides agree with TRBD1. Trimming removed 4 bases from V and 2 bases from J; junction bases left unmatched: 4. Germline V gives CDR1 MGHDK, CDR2 SYGVNS. This CDR3 has 15 residues. CDR3 coding DNA: TGTGCCAGCAGTGGTCCGACAGGGGGCAATCAGCCCCAGCATTTT. This encodes CASSGPTGGNQPQHF.

This clone came up once. The V and J genes are TRBV7-3 and TRBJ2-1; tentative D call: TRBD1 (6 bases). The V end lost 3 bases, the J end lost 4 bases, and 10 bases lay between the germline ends. Germline values: CDR1 SGHTA, CDR2 FQGTGA. This CDR3 is 14 amino acids long. The CDR3 sequence is CASSFGQSYNEQFF. The CDR3 DNA is TGTGCCAGCAGCTTCGGACAGAGTTACAATGAGCAGTTCTTC.

This sequence joins TRBV28 and TRBJ2-7; D ambiguous. The V end was cut by 9 bases, the J end by 6 bases, with 12 bases between. The CDR3 runs to 11 residues. Germline CDR1 is MDHEN and CDR2 is SYDVKM. CDR3 region: CASVRFGEQYF. The CDR3 DNA reads as TGTGCCAGTGTGCGCTTCGGCGAGCAGTACTTC. The full variable domain, completed using reference TRBV28 and TRBJ2-7, is DVKVTQSSRYLVKRTGEKVFLECVQDMDHENMFWYRQDPGLGLRLIYFSYDVKMKEKGDIPEGYSVSREKKERFSLILESASTNQTSMYLCASVRFGEQYFGPGTRLTVT.

The chain couples TRBV4-1 to TRBJ2-5, with D uncertain. Trimming took 4 bases from V and 4 from J, leaving 10 bases between them. Germline CDR1 is MGHRA and CDR2 is YSYEKL. The CDR3 is made up of 13 amino acids. CDR3 residues: CASSPSPVETQYF. CDR3 nucleotide sequence: TGCGCCAGCAGCCCATCCCCGGTAGAGACCCAGTACTTC.

This clone was detected once. A junction boundary mismatches the germline segment, possibly from a read error. The chain has TRBV2 and TRBJ2-7; 14 bases align to TRBD2. There are 17 residues in the CDR3. CDR1 and CDR2 (germline): SNHLY, FYNNEI. CDR3: CASSVGLAGGPSSEQYF. The CDR3 nucleotides are TGTGCCAGCAGTGTTGGACTAGCGGGGGGCCCCTCCTCCGAGCAGTACTTC.

The rearrangement uses TRBV7-2 and TRBJ1-1, with 7 bases matching TRBD1. J lost 1 base, V lost 2 bases, and 16 bases had no gene match. The germline gives CDR1 SGHTA, CDR2 FQGNSA. This CDR3 is 19 amino acids long. The CDR3 loop reads CASSLNPFLTGRGNTEAFF. The CDR3 nucleotides are TGTGCCAGCAGCTTAAACCCTTTCCTGACAGGGAGAGGGAACACTGAAGCTTTCTTT.

The rearrangement uses TRBV4-2 and TRBJ2-7, with 11 positions matching TRBD1. The CDR3 is 15 amino acids. Looked up from germline, CDR1 is LGHNA and CDR2 is YNFKEQ. V was pared by 3 bases and J by 2 bases, with 3 bases of the junction left unmatched. This CDR3 is CASSQGQGEAYEQYF. In DNA, the CDR3 is TGTGCCAGCAGCCAGGGACAGGGGGAGGCCTACGAGCAGTACTTC.

As concerns this clone: At one of its ends the junction is not consistent with the germline gene, which may arise from a read error. V is TRBV5-1 and J is TRBJ2-6; 9 nucleotides align to TRBD1. This CDR3 has 17 amino acids. CDR1 and CDR2 from the germline V gene are SGHRS and YFSETQ. Here the CDR3 reads CASSFRDRDSGTNVLTF. Written as DNA, the CDR3 is TGCGCCAGCAGCTTCCGGGACAGGGATTCTGGGACCAACGTCCTGACTTTC.

The V and J genes are TRBV4-1 and TRBJ1-1, with D perhaps TRBD1 (6 bases). The length of the CDR3 is 15 residues. V was pared by 1 base and J by 5 bases, with 14 bases between. The germline V gene encodes CDR1 MGHRA and CDR2 YSYEKL. The CDR3, as DNA: TGCGCCAGCAGCCAAGGGGCAGGGACACGAACTGAAGCTTTCTTT. This gives the protein CASSQGAGTRTEAFF.

The rearrangement links TRBV7-6 to TRBJ2-1; 10 bases are shared with TRBD2. The CDR3 covers 18 residues. Per the germline V gene, CDR1 is SGHVS and CDR2 is FNYEAQ. V trimming: 3 bases; J trimming: 0 bases; junction bases outside the gene matches: 8. The CDR3 nucleotides are TGTGCCAGCAGCTTTGGACTACTAGCGGGGAGCTCCTACAATGAGCAGTTCTTC. Amino acid sequence: CASSFGLLAGSSYNEQFF.

The chain is built from TRBV7-9 and TRBJ2-7, with 10 bases identical to TRBD1. This CDR3 region has 14 residues. In germline, CDR1 is SEHNR, CDR2 FQNEAQ (reference sequence). Here the CDR3 reads CAIKSGTGVGEQYF. CDR3 in DNA: TGTGCGATCAAAAGTGGGACAGGGGTAGGCGAGCAGTACTTC.

The chain combines TRBV28 with TRBJ1-1, with D possibly being TRBD1 (6 bases). The CDR3 is 15 residues long. The V gene's germline CDR1 is MDHEN and CDR2 SYDVKM. Trimming stripped 2 bases from V and 3 bases from J, with 13 bases between. CDR3 protein: CASSLIGGRDTEAFF. The CDR3 DNA reads TGTGCCAGCAGTTTAATCGGGGGGCGCGACACTGAAGCTTTCTTT.

This chain joins TRBV15 and TRBJ2-7; perhaps TRBD2 as D (6 bases). CDR1 is LNHNV, CDR2 YYDKDF, per germline (reference sequence). Trimming pared 11 bases from V and 4 bases from J, leaving 15 bases between. CDR3 size: 12 residues. In DNA form, the CDR3 reads TGTGCCCCGGGGCGGGGCAGGTACGAGCAGTACTTC. Amino acids: CAPGRGRYEQYF.

This clone was picked up one time. The chain uses TRBV20-1 and TRBJ2-1; D is uncertain. The V end was cut by 5 bases, the J end by 8 bases, with 10 bases between. The CDR3 contains 11 residues. In germline, CDR1 is DFQATT, CDR2 SNEGSKA (reference sequence). CDR3 nucleotides: TGCAGTGCTCAGCAGGCTTATGAGCAGTTCTTC. Its translation is CSAQQAYEQFF.

CDR3 residues: CSVAAGGTSTDTQYF. Written as DNA, the CDR3 is TGCAGCGTTGCGGCGGGGGGCACTAGCACAGATACGCAGTATTTT. This sequence joins TRBV29-1 and TRBJ2-3, with TRBD2 matching 8 bases. V dropped 4 bases and J dropped 0; count of bases not matched to a gene: 6. This CDR3 contains 15 residues. Germline V gives CDR1 SQVTM, CDR2 ANQGSEA.

The chain carries TRBV29-1 and TRBJ2-1; 10 bases line up with TRBD2. Germline loops: CDR1 SQVTM, CDR2 ANQGSEA. This CDR3 has 12 amino acids. After removal of 7 bases from V and 6 bases from J, the junction contained 3 bases not matched to a gene. The CDR3 DNA reads as TGCAGCGGAGCGGGGGGGGTCAATGAGCAGTTCTTC. The encoded protein is CSGAGGVNEQFF.

The gene calls are TRBV11-2 and TRBJ2-1, with a weak D call TRBD2 (6 bases). The CDR3 has 16 amino acids. Germline V CDR1 and CDR2: SGHAT, FQNNGV. V was pared by 1 base and J by 5 bases, with 15 bases between. The CDR3 sequence: CASSLAWAGLNNEQFF. In nucleotides, the CDR3 is TGTGCCAGCAGCTTAGCTTGGGCGGGGTTAAACAATGAGCAGTTCTTC.

The chain couples TRBV29-1 to TRBJ2-1; 8 bases match TRBD2. V lost 4 bases to trimming and J lost 7 bases; unmatched junction nucleotides: 6. The CDR3 is 13 amino acids. Germline V CDR1 and CDR2: SQVTM, ANQGSEA. The CDR3 nucleotides read TGCAGCGTTGTGAGCGGGAGTTCGAATGAGCAGTTCTTC. It is translated as CSVVSGSSNEQFF.

The V gene is TRBV12-3 or TRBV12-4, the J gene TRBJ1-2; 7 positions match TRBD1. The CDR3 sequence is 13 residues long. V dropped 6 bases and J dropped 7; count of bases not matched to a gene: 8. The CDR3 here is CASSPTGQGGYTF. CDR3 nucleotides: TGTGCCAGCAGCCCGACAGGGCAGGGTGGCTACACCTTC.